Listed below are T cell receptor beta chains from one sample, sequenced in a study of cytomegalovirus exposure and HLA in healthy donors. Method: immunoSEQ multiplex PCR; TCRdb's copy keeps in-frame clones and lacks some. The data hold 150,000 to 200,000 clones, with approximately 82% observed a single time. Source material: PBMCs. These receptors all come from a man aged 45-60 years in good health and CMV-seropositive. Each CDR3 is given with its conserved first and last residue.

J: TRBJ1-4
V: TRBV6-4
length: 13
CDR3: CAITGTGREKLFF

J: TRBJ1-1
V: TRBV11-2
length: 13
CDR3: CASSLNRNTEAFF

J: TRBJ2-2
V: TRBV10-3
length: 15
CDR3: CAISSSGGNTGELFF

J: TRBJ2-2
V: TRBV4-2
length: 14
CDR3: CASSRGGGTGELFF

J: TRBJ1-3
V: TRBV7-6
length: 17
CDR3: CASSLDRGPLSGNTIYF

J: TRBJ2-5
V: TRBV5-1
length: 14
CDR3: CASSLGESGGTQYF

J: TRBJ1-1
V: TRBV29-1
length: 13
CDR3: CSVPLARPDEAFF

J: TRBJ1-2
V: TRBV14
length: 16
CDR3: CASSLGKRVQIDGYTF

J: TRBJ2-7
V: TRBV6-4
length: 19
CDR3: CASSDSRKRGADASYEQYF

J: TRBJ2-2
V: TRBV5-4
length: 17
CDR3: CASSLAPGQLNTGELFF

J: TRBJ2-1
V: TRBV19
length: 17
CDR3: CASSILGGLSSYNEQFF

J: TRBJ1-4
V: TRBV2
length: 15
CDR3: CASSELRTGNEKLFF

J: TRBJ2-1
V: TRBV29-1
length: 14
CDR3: CSVEHSGLYNEQFF

J: TRBJ1-5
V: TRBV30
length: 13
CDR3: CAWEQGAGQPQHF

J: TRBJ1-1
V: TRBV2
length: 14
CDR3: CASSLQGGNTEAFF

J: TRBJ1-2
V: TRBV6-5
length: 14
CDR3: CASRTRARAGGYTF

J: TRBJ2-1
V: TRBV20-1
length: 11
CDR3: CGLGGANEQFF

J: TRBJ2-1
V: TRBV2
length: 16
CDR3: CASSRLAGGAYNEQFF

J: TRBJ2-3
V: TRBV5-1
length: 17
CDR3: CASSLVGLAGDLDTQYF

J: TRBJ2-7
V: TRBV27
length: 13
CDR3: CASSFRERDEQYF

J: TRBJ1-1
V: TRBV7-6
length: 16
CDR3: CASSLESGQLNTEAFF

J: TRBJ1-5
V: TRBV4-1
length: 15
CDR3: CASSPTGSIGQPQHF

J: TRBJ1-2
V: TRBV6-5
length: 14
CDR3: CASSYSGAGGGYTF